The clone carrying this T cell receptor (beta chain) was counted at least ten times. Its antigen remains unknown. Clinical symptoms, serum thyroxine and TRAb, thyroid ultrasound and orbital computed tomography together formed the diagnostic basis. Using around 10 ml of fresh peripheral blood, PBMCs were prepared. The entry originates in a study of T cells in Graves' hyperthyroidism and ophthalmopathy. The study's findings and limits: Classification by a 13 V-J model distinguished ophthalmopathy from stable hyperthyroidism. Researchers found most expanded thyroid clonotypes above 0.001 in blood as well.

The CDR3 has 13 amino acids. With 4 bases removed from V and 5 bases from J, the gap between germline ends came to 9 bases. The germline gives CDR1 MNHNS, CDR2 SASEGT. Researchers took RNA transcripts and amplified the TCR beta CDR3 regions from them. The HTBI primer set served for first-round RT-PCR of the TCR CDR3. TCRdb ran MiXCR on the multiplex PCR reads and lists one entry per CDR3 protein. Here the sample spans around 300,000 distinct CDR3 sequences, 13% being singletons. This clonotype was sampled from a woman between 25 and 40 years old with Graves' hyperthyroidism that later progressed to Graves' ophthalmopathy. The chain links TRBV6-1 to TRBJ1-5; D perhaps matches TRBD1 (5 bases). The sequenced material came from blood. CDR3 region: CASSGGAYQPQHF. For the CDR3, the DNA is TGTGCCAGCAGTGGAGGGGCCTATCAGCCCCAGCATTTT.